Following are 27 T cell receptor beta chains from one sample sequenced in a study of shared clonotypes between healthy human individuals. Here immunoSEQ multiplex PCR was the method, and the copy in TCRdb shows in-frame clones only, minus some. The sample shows around 320,000 clones, 80% to 90% of them seen only once. The sequencing sample was made of memory CD8+ T cells sorted from blood. Indicated subset: CD45RO+ cells pooled with CCR7-negative TemRA cells. These receptors all stem from a man between 18 and 35 years old in good health.

This chain uses TRBV7-9 with TRBJ1-2; no firm D call. V gave up 5 bases and J gave up 0 bases, with 13 bases separating them. CDR1 is SEHNR, CDR2 FQNEAQ, per germline (reference sequence). The CDR3 consists of 15 residues. The CDR3 bases are TGTGCCAGCAGCCCCGTGGCGGGTGCTAACTATGGCTACACCTTC. This gives the protein CASSPVAGANYGYTF.

This clone was counted between two and nine times. V and J are TRBV11-1 and TRBJ2-7; 14 nucleotides align to TRBD2. Germline V gene sequence: CDR1 SGHAT, CDR2 FQDESV (reference sequence). The CDR3 length is 16 residues. The V segment lost 5 bases and the J segment 6 bases; nucleotides outside the gene matches: 9. CDR3 region: CASSGAGLAGGSEQYF. The CDR3 DNA reads as TGTGCCAGCAGCGGGGCCGGACTAGCGGGAGGATCCGAGCAGTACTTC.

The genes are TRBV29-1 and TRBJ2-7, with D hard to call. The CDR3 contains 15 residues. The germline CDR1 and CDR2 sequences are SQVTM and ANQGSEA. V was cut by 0 bases and J by 0 bases, with 12 bases left in between. CDR3 in DNA: TGCAGCGTTGAAGACCCGGACGGAAGCTCCTACGAGCAGTACTTC. Residues: CSVEDPDGSSYEQYF.

The chain combines TRBV7-9 with TRBJ2-2, with D possibly TRBD1 on 5 matching bases. V lost 0 bases, J lost 0 bases, and 11 bases lay in between. Germline V CDR1 and CDR2: SEHNR, FQNEAQ (reference sequence). The CDR3 consists of 17 residues. The DNA of the CDR3 is TGTGCCAGCAGCTTAGCGCACGACAGCCCGAACACCGGGGAGCTGTTTTTT. It yields the protein CASSLAHDSPNTGELFF.

J is TRBJ2-7 and V is TRBV9, with a weak D call TRBD2 (6 bases). Trimming pared 0 bases from V and 4 bases from J, leaving 14 bases between. This CDR3 is 15 amino acids long. Germline CDR1 SGDLS, CDR2 YYNGEE. CDR3 loop: CASSVAPFGGYEQYF. CDR3 nucleotide sequence: TGTGCCAGCAGCGTAGCCCCCTTCGGGGGATACGAGCAGTACTTC. The complete variable domain, with remaining parts taken from reference TRBV9 and TRBJ2-7, reads DSGVTQTPKHLITATGQRVTLRCSPRSGDLSVYWYQQSLDQGLQFLIQYYNGEERAKGNILERFSAQQFPDLHSELNLSSLELGDSALYFCASSVAPFGGYEQYFGPGTRLTVT.

The chain carries TRBV5-1 and TRBJ2-7; 8 bases align to TRBD2. Trimming removed 4 bases from V and 2 bases from J; junction bases left unmatched: 11. The CDR3 length is 16 residues. Germline-derived CDR1 and CDR2 are SGHRS and YFSETQ. CDR3 in amino acids: CASSEGLAGGTYEQYF. For the CDR3, the DNA is TGCGCCAGCAGCGAAGGCCTGGCGGGGGGTACCTACGAGCAGTACTTC.

This chain uses TRBV5-1 with TRBJ2-5, with D tentatively TRBD1 or TRBD2 (6 bases each). The CDR3 contains 15 residues. The V and J ends lost 6 bases and 4 bases respectively, with 19 bases between them. Germline V lookup: CDR1 SGHRS, CDR2 YFSETQ. CDR3 DNA sequence: TGCGCCAGCAACCCTAAGGGGGGAGGTCGAGAGACCCAGTACTTC. Protein sequence: CASNPKGGGRETQYF.

There are a few counts of this clone. The chain has TRBV7-9 and TRBJ1-5; D possibly corresponds to TRBD1 (5 bases). In germline, CDR1 is SEHNR, CDR2 FQNEAQ (reference sequence). CDR3 length: 12 amino acids. V lost 5 bases and J 7 bases, leaving 9 bases between the germline ends. CDR3 loop: CASSDSRQPQHF. As DNA, the CDR3 is TGTGCCAGCAGCGACAGCAGGCAGCCCCAGCATTTT.

The chain combines TRBV5-6 with TRBJ1-4; D remains ambiguous. This CDR3 has 15 amino acids. Trimming took 3 bases from V and 0 from J, leaving 9 bases between them. From germline, CDR1 is SGHDT and CDR2 YYEEEE. The CDR3 loop is CASSYVGATNEKLFF. The CDR3 region has the DNA TGTGCCAGCAGCTATGTTGGAGCAACTAATGAAAAACTGTTTTTT. Drawing the rest from reference TRBV5-6 and TRBJ1-4, the complete variable domain is DAGVTQSPTHLIKTRGQQVTLRCSPKSGHDTVSWYQQALGQGPQFIFQYYEEEERQRGNFPDRFSGHQFPNYSSELNVNALLLGDSALYLCASSYVGATNEKLFFGSGTQLSVL.

V usage is TRBV7-9 and J usage is TRBJ2-2, with D unclear. The V gene's germline CDR1 is SEHNR and CDR2 FQNEAQ (reference sequence). This CDR3 is built from 14 residues. V was clipped by 7 bases and J by 3 bases, with 12 bases between them. CDR3 loop: CASTTTSYTGELFF. DNA for the CDR3: TGTGCCAGCACCACGACATCCTACACCGGGGAGCTGTTTTTT.

The chain combines TRBV6-5 with TRBJ2-3; 11 nucleotides agree with TRBD2. V lost 4 bases to trimming and J lost 4 bases; unmatched junction nucleotides: 4. CDR1 and CDR2 from the germline V gene are MNHEY and SVGAGI. There are 15 residues in the CDR3. The CDR3 sequence is CASSLAGGPADTQYF. Written as DNA, the CDR3 is TGTGCCAGCAGTTTAGCGGGGGGGCCCGCAGATACGCAGTATTTT.

The rearrangement links TRBV27 to TRBJ2-2; D gene uncertain. V was trimmed by 5 bases and J by 10 bases, leaving 17 bases between them. This CDR3 is 14 amino acids long. In germline, CDR1 is MNHEY, CDR2 SMNVEV (reference sequence). The CDR3 protein is CASSMLTYSEELFF. The CDR3 bases are TGTGCCAGCAGTATGCTAACCTACTCCGAGGAGCTGTTTTTT.

The V call is TRBV15, the J call TRBJ2-7; D call uncertain. Trimming stripped 2 bases from V and 5 bases from J, with 10 bases between. Germline V CDR1 and CDR2: LNHNV, YYDKDF (reference sequence). The CDR3 sequence is 13 residues long. CDR3 region: CATSRTAINEQYF. CDR3 bases: TGTGCCACCAGCAGAACAGCTATTAACGAGCAGTACTTC.

The chain is built from TRBV29-1 and TRBJ2-3; the D gene is possibly TRBD1 (6 bases). The CDR3 totals 14 residues. Germline values: CDR1 SQVTM, CDR2 ANQGSEA. CDR3 loop: CSSTGRVSTDTQYF. DNA of the CDR3: TGCAGTTCTACAGGGCGGGTTAGCACAGATACGCAGTATTTT.

The chain has TRBV2 and TRBJ2-2; 11 bases fit TRBD1. CDR3 length: 18 residues. V was pared by 3 bases and J by 4 bases, with 10 bases of the junction left unmatched. Germline CDR1 and CDR2: SNHLY and FYNNEI. The CDR3 region is CASSDTSGTGGITGELFF. CDR3 in DNA: TGTGCCAGCAGTGACACCTCCGGGACAGGGGGTATCACCGGGGAGCTGTTTTTT. Full variable domain (missing parts from reference TRBV2 and TRBJ2-2): EPEVTQTPSHQVTQMGQEVILRCVPISNHLYFYWYRQILGQKVEFLVSFYNNEISEKSEIFDDQFSVERPDGSNFTLKIRSTKLEDSAMYFCASSDTSGTGGITGELFFGEGSRLTVL.

The gene calls are TRBV7-9 and TRBJ1-1; D unresolved. Germline V gene sequence: CDR1 SEHNR, CDR2 FQNEAQ (reference sequence). The ends were cut back, 5 bases at V and 5 bases at J, with 9 bases in the middle. This CDR3 comprises 12 residues. The CDR3 is CASSLGWTEAFF. CDR3 nucleotide sequence: TGTGCCAGCAGCCTGGGGTGGACTGAAGCTTTCTTT.

The chain links TRBV6-5 to TRBJ2-1; 7 bases match TRBD1. This CDR3 comprises 16 residues. The J segment lost 3 bases and the V segment lost 4 bases, leaving 9 bases of the junction unmatched. Germline loops: CDR1 MNHEY, CDR2 SVGAGI. CDR3 loop: CASSSGWDRLYNEQFF. For the CDR3, the DNA is TGTGCCAGCAGTTCAGGCTGGGACAGACTCTACAATGAGCAGTTCTTC.

The V and J genes are TRBV6-6 and TRBJ2-7; 9 nucleotides align to TRBD1. Germline V gene data show CDR1 as MNHNY and CDR2 as SVGAGI (reference sequence). The CDR3 totals 15 residues. J lost 0 bases, V lost 5 bases, and 5 bases had no gene match. CDR3 loop: CASSPSTGGSYEQYF. The CDR3 DNA reads as TGTGCCAGCAGTCCTTCGACAGGGGGCTCCTACGAGCAGTACTTC.

This rearrangement joins TRBV2 to TRBJ1-1, with D possibly matching TRBD1 (6 bases). Germline values: CDR1 SNHLY, CDR2 FYNNEI. V dropped 4 bases and J dropped 10 bases, with 16 bases sitting between them. The CDR3 runs to 13 residues. CDR3 DNA sequence: TGTGCCAGCAGTGTAGACAGGATCAGGGTAGCTTTCTTT. Translation gives CASSVDRIRVAFF.

The CDR3 nucleotides are TGTGCCTGGAGTTTCGACGGTTACAATGAGCAGTTCTTC. Translating gives CAWSFDGYNEQFF. The V and J genes are TRBV30 and TRBJ2-1, with unresolved D. The CDR3 runs to 13 residues. Germline lookup yields CDR1 GTSNPN and CDR2 SVGIG (reference sequence). Trimming stripped 2 bases from V and 4 bases from J, with 9 bases between.

The chain joins TRBV6-6 to TRBJ2-1; 8 bases are a match to TRBD1. Germline V gene data show CDR1 as MNHNY and CDR2 as SVGAGI (reference sequence). The V gene end was trimmed by 6 bases and the J gene end by 5 bases; junction bases not matched to a gene: 6. CDR3 size: 14 residues. The CDR3: CASRSGTGNNEQFF. CDR3 nucleotides: TGTGCCAGCAGATCGGGGACAGGAAACAATGAGCAGTTCTTC.

The chain has TRBV6-5 and TRBJ2-7; D possibly matches TRBD1 or TRBD2 (6 bases each). CDR1 MNHEY and CDR2 SVGAGI come from the germline V gene. Trimming pared 3 bases from V and 5 bases from J, leaving 14 bases between. This CDR3 comprises 14 residues. Written as DNA, the CDR3 is TGTGCCAGCAGTTATGGCAGGGGAGGCGACGAGCAGTACTTC. Protein product: CASSYGRGGDEQYF.

Notes on this clone: Within the sample, other DNA sequences also encode this same CDR3. The chain has TRBV9 and TRBJ2-3; 7 bases match TRBD1. Trimming cost V 4 bases and J 0 bases; bases outside gene matches: 5. The V gene's germline CDR1 is SGDLS and CDR2 YYNGEE. CDR3 size: 15 residues. CDR3 nucleotide sequence: TGTGCCAGCAGCCACGGGACAGTCAGCACAGATACGCAGTATTTT. Translation gives CASSHGTVSTDTQYF.

The J gene is TRBJ2-5, the V gene TRBV27; D not certain. This CDR3 has 13 amino acids. Trimming removed 2 bases at V and 4 bases at J, with 8 bases between. Germline V CDR1 and CDR2: MNHEY, SMNVEV (reference sequence). The CDR3 region is CASSLNRIETQYF. As DNA, the CDR3 is TGTGCCAGCAGTTTAAACAGAATAGAGACCCAGTACTTC.

The chain is built from TRBV7-9 and TRBJ2-1; TRBD2 agrees at 10 bases. The germline CDR1 and CDR2 sequences are SEHNR and FQNEAQ (reference sequence). The CDR3 length is 15 residues. The trim removed 3 bases at V and 3 bases at J, leaving 2 bases unmatched. CDR3 residues: CASSFGLADYNEQFF. DNA of the CDR3: TGTGCCAGCAGCTTTGGACTAGCGGACTACAATGAGCAGTTCTTC.

V gene TRBV30 combines with J gene TRBJ2-1; weak D call: TRBD2 (5 bases). Trimming cost V 3 bases and J 0 bases, with 12 bases left between them. In germline, CDR1 is GTSNPN, CDR2 SVGIG (reference sequence). CDR3 length: 15 amino acids. The CDR3 loop reads CAWRGAASSYNEQFF. CDR3 coding DNA: TGTGCCTGGAGGGGAGCGGCGAGCTCCTACAATGAGCAGTTCTTC.

The rearrangement uses TRBV11-2 and TRBJ1-3; D not certain. The CDR3 loop spans 15 amino acids. With 5 bases removed from V and 0 bases from J, the gap between germline ends came to 11 bases. Looked up from germline, CDR1 is SGHAT and CDR2 is FQNNGV. CDR3 amino acids: CASSPTWGSGNTIYF. Written as DNA, the CDR3 is TGTGCCAGCAGCCCGACGTGGGGCTCTGGAAACACCATATATTTT.